Below, 24 T cell receptor beta chains from the same sample are listed, as sequenced in a study of T cell responses to AZD1222 COVID-19 vaccine. Libraries were prepared by immunoSEQ multiplex PCR; TCRdb keeps only in-frame clonotypes and omits some of them. The table lists some 130,000 clones, roughly nine tenths of them singletons, with roughly a tenth in the top ten. Source: peripheral blood, taken 28 days after the second AZD1222 dose. The receptors were gathered from an adult who received the AZD1222 COVID-19 vaccine.

This chain uses TRBV30 with TRBJ1-2; D unclear. V was cut by 2 bases and J by 6 bases, with 13 bases left in between. This CDR3 contains 13 residues. Germline CDR1 is GTSNPN and CDR2 is SVGIG (reference sequence). The CDR3, as DNA: TGTGCCTGGAGTCTTCAGTATGTTGATGGCTACACCTTC. It yields the protein CAWSLQYVDGYTF. Looking up the rest from reference TRBV30 and TRBJ1-2 gives the full variable domain: SQTIHQWPATLVQPVGSPLSLECTVEGTSNPNLYWYRQAAGRGLQLLFYSVGIGQISSEVPQNLSASRPQDRQFILSSKKLLLSDSGFYLCAWSLQYVDGYTFGSGTRLTVV.

V is TRBV5-4 and J is TRBJ2-1, with 9 bases identical to TRBD2. This CDR3 is built from 15 residues. The V gene's germline CDR1 is SGHNT and CDR2 YYREEE (reference sequence). The V gene end was trimmed by 4 bases and the J gene end by 5 bases; junction bases not matched to a gene: 7. Here the CDR3 DNA reads TGTGCCAGCAGCCCCCGACTAGCGGTCCACAATGAGCAGTTCTTC. Protein: CASSPRLAVHNEQFF.

V usage is TRBV10-1 and J usage is TRBJ2-1; 11 bases align to TRBD2. The CDR3 extends over 16 amino acids. CDR1 is WNHNN and CDR2 is SYGVQD in the germline V gene (reference sequence). The junction had 3 bases not matched to a gene; V was cut back by 4 bases and J by 1 base. CDR3: CASSATSGGSYNEQFF. In DNA form, the CDR3 reads TGCGCCAGCAGTGCCACTAGCGGGGGATCCTACAATGAGCAGTTCTTC.

The chain carries TRBV19 and TRBJ1-1; D is uncertain. V dropped 6 bases and J dropped 4 bases, with 9 bases sitting between them. The CDR3 has 12 residues. Looked up from germline, CDR1 is LNHDA and CDR2 is SQIVND (reference sequence). The CDR3, as DNA: TGTGCCAGTAGCGTGGCAGCCACTGAAGCTTTCTTT. It is translated as CASSVAATEAFF. The full variable domain, rest sourced from reference TRBV19 and TRBJ1-1, is DGGITQSPKYLFRKEGQNVTLSCEQNLNHDAMYWYRQDPGQGLRLIYYSQIVNDFQKGDIAEGYSVSREKKESFPLTVTSAQKNPTAFYLCASSVAATEAFFGQGTRLTVV.

The chain couples TRBV3-1 (or the pseudogene TRBV3-2) to TRBJ1-5; D is unresolved. Germline V CDR1 and CDR2: LGHDT, YNNKEL (reference sequence). This CDR3 has 13 residues. Trimming cost V 6 bases and J 2 bases, with 8 bases left between them. This chain's CDR3 is CASSPSRNQPQHF. CDR3 bases: TGTGCCAGCAGTCCAAGCCGCAATCAGCCCCAGCATTTT.

The sample holds one count of this clone. The chain links TRBV11-1 to TRBJ1-1; TRBD1 aligns across 8 bases. The germline gives CDR1 SGHAT, CDR2 FQDESV (reference sequence). V dropped 5 bases and J dropped 3; count of bases not matched to a gene: 8. There are 15 residues in the CDR3. The CDR3 coding sequence is TGTGCCAGCAGCCCAGATGTGGGACAGGACACTGAAGCTTTCTTT. It specifies CASSPDVGQDTEAFF.

The chain recombines TRBV12-3 or TRBV12-4 with TRBJ2-1; TRBD1 or TRBD2 may be the D gene (5 bases each). V was cut by 6 bases and J by 4 bases, with 10 bases left in between. The CDR3 runs 13 residues. The chain's CDR3 is CASSGTVYNEQFF. The CDR3 DNA is TGTGCCAGCAGCGGGACGGTATACAATGAGCAGTTCTTC.

This chain connects TRBV29-1 to TRBJ2-1, with 9 nucleotides matching TRBD1. The CDR3 totals 13 residues. Per germline, CDR1 SQVTM and CDR2 ANQGSEA. V trimming: 6 bases; J trimming: 4 bases; junction bases outside the gene matches: 4. The CDR3 loop is CSVGQGRYNEQFF. In DNA form, the CDR3 reads TGCAGCGTGGGACAGGGTCGGTACAATGAGCAGTTCTTC.

V usage is TRBV30 and J usage is TRBJ2-7, with 10 bases fitting TRBD1. The ends lost 4 bases at V and 5 bases at J; junction bases unmatched: 11. This CDR3 is built from 15 residues. CDR1 and CDR2 (germline): GTSNPN, SVGIG (reference sequence). CDR3 nucleotides: TGTGCCTGGATCGCCGGGACAGGGGCGTCGGACGAGCAGTACTTC. It is translated as CAWIAGTGASDEQYF.

This chain joins TRBV29-1 and TRBJ1-2; 7 bases agree with TRBD1. CDR3 size: 12 residues. Germline V CDR1 and CDR2: SQVTM, ANQGSEA. With 4 bases clipped from V and 4 bases from J, the junction kept 3 bases outside the gene matches. CDR3 DNA: TGCAGCGTTGCGACAGGGCCCTATGGCTACACCTTC. Its protein product is CSVATGPYGYTF. Drawing the rest from reference TRBV29-1 and TRBJ1-2, the complete variable domain is SAVISQKPSRDICQRGTSLTIQCQVDSQVTMMFWYRQQPGQSLTLIATANQGSEATYESGFVIDKFPISRPNLTFSTLTVSNMSPEDSSIYLCSVATGPYGYTFGSGTRLTVV.

Only one count was recorded for this clone. The V and J genes are TRBV12-3 or TRBV12-4 and TRBJ1-2; no clear D. Trimming removed 2 bases at V and 7 bases at J, with 5 bases between. The CDR3 is 11 residues long. Here the CDR3 DNA reads TGTGCCAGCAGTTTACGGGGTGGCTACACCTTC. Amino acids: CASSLRGGYTF.

The gene calls are TRBV7-7 and TRBJ2-1, with D unresolved. The CDR3 is 13 residues long. Per the germline V gene, CDR1 is SSHAT and CDR2 is FNYEAQ (reference sequence). V lost 6 bases and J lost 5, with 11 bases in between. The CDR3 reads CASSFGSDNEQFF. The CDR3 bases are TGTGCCAGCAGTTTTGGTTCCGACAATGAGCAGTTCTTC.

V and J are TRBV15 and TRBJ2-5; D not certain. This CDR3 region has 15 residues. From germline, CDR1 is LNHNV and CDR2 YYDKDF (reference sequence). V was trimmed by 0 bases and J by 1 base, leaving 9 bases between them. CDR3 bases: TGTGCCACCAGCAGAGATTTGGGTAGCCAAGAGACCCAGTACTTC. The encoded protein is CATSRDLGSQETQYF.

A single count supports this clone. CDR3 sequence: CATSEPPKGQETQYF. The CDR3 region has the DNA TGTGCCACCAGTGAACCCCCCAAGGGCCAAGAGACCCAGTACTTC. The chain links TRBV24-1 to TRBJ2-5; no clear D gene. The V end lost 4 bases, the J end lost 1 base, and 12 bases lay between the germline ends. This CDR3 region has 15 residues. CDR1 is KGHDR, CDR2 SFDVKD, per germline.

The chain links TRBV6-5 to TRBJ2-7, with 8 positions matching TRBD1. V lost 0 bases and J lost 3; bases outside the gene matches: 4. This CDR3 has 15 amino acids. Germline values: CDR1 MNHEY, CDR2 SVGAGI. The CDR3 DNA follows: TGTGCCAGCAGTTACTCCGGGACAGGATTCTACGAGCAGTACTTC. Amino acid sequence: CASSYSGTGFYEQYF.

The chain joins TRBV7-9 to TRBJ1-1; TRBD1 matches at 7 bases. V shed 5 bases, J shed 2 bases, and the junction held 5 bases outside the gene matches. The germline V gene encodes CDR1 SEHNR and CDR2 FQNEAQ (reference sequence). The CDR3 runs to 14 residues. CDR3 sequence reads: CASSKRQGNTEAFF. CDR3 coding DNA: TGTGCCAGCAGCAAAAGACAGGGTAACACTGAAGCTTTCTTT.

The chain employs TRBV10-3 and TRBJ1-5, with D possibly being TRBD1 (5 bases). The CDR3 is 15 amino acids. Germline CDR1 and CDR2: ENHRY and SYGVKD. The ends were cut back, 3 bases at V and 2 bases at J, with 11 bases in the middle. The CDR3 spells CAISEKGQGNQPQHF. The CDR3 bases are TGTGCCATCAGTGAAAAGGGGCAGGGCAATCAGCCCCAGCATTTT.

The V gene is TRBV29-1, the J gene TRBJ2-5; D unclear. V shed 5 bases and J shed 4 bases, with 23 bases lying between them. The V gene's germline CDR1 is SQVTM and CDR2 ANQGSEA. The CDR3 loop spans 16 amino acids. The CDR3 DNA reads TGCAGCGTTAGAGGAACCTCTAGGGTTTCATCAGAGACCCAGTACTTC. It is translated as CSVRGTSRVSSETQYF.

This chain joins TRBV9 and TRBJ2-3, with TRBD2 matching over 7 bases. The V and J ends lost 2 bases and 6 bases, in that order; junction bases with no gene match: 6. CDR1 and CDR2 from the germline V gene are SGDLS and YYNGEE. The CDR3 totals 14 residues. CDR3: CASSVETSLDTQYF. DNA for the CDR3: TGTGCCAGCAGCGTTGAGACTAGCTTGGATACGCAGTATTTT.

The CDR3 loop reads CAIGTGRDTQYF. The CDR3 region has the DNA TGTGCCATCGGGACAGGGAGGGATACGCAGTATTTT. The chain couples TRBV10-3 to TRBJ2-3, with 9 positions matching TRBD1. With 8 bases clipped from V and 6 bases from J, the junction kept 3 bases outside the gene matches. This CDR3 has 12 amino acids. Germline CDR1 reads ENHRY; CDR2 reads SYGVKD.

This clone was seen only once. J is TRBJ1-2 and V is TRBV19; D uncertain. Germline V gene data show CDR1 as LNHDA and CDR2 as SQIVND (reference sequence). The CDR3 loop spans 13 amino acids. V shed 4 bases and J shed 6 bases, with 12 bases lying between them. The CDR3 sequence: CASSKERIHGYTF. CDR3 nucleotide sequence: TGTGCCAGTAGTAAGGAACGGATCCATGGCTACACCTTC. The full variable domain, rest sourced from reference TRBV19 and TRBJ1-2, is DGGITQSPKYLFRKEGQNVTLSCEQNLNHDAMYWYRQDPGQGLRLIYYSQIVNDFQKGDIAEGYSVSREKKESFPLTVTSAQKNPTAFYLCASSKERIHGYTFGSGTRLTVV.

The chain recombines TRBV2 with TRBJ1-2; D uncertain. The CDR3 is 12 residues long. V dropped 3 bases and J dropped 8 bases, with 10 bases sitting between them. Germline lookup yields CDR1 SNHLY and CDR2 FYNNEI. The CDR3: CASSEKGYGYTF. The CDR3 DNA reads TGTGCCAGCAGTGAGAAAGGGTACGGCTACACCTTC.

This chain joins TRBV27 and TRBJ1-4; tentative D call: TRBD1 (5 bases). V lost 5 bases and J lost 6, with 10 bases in between. The CDR3 spans 13 residues. Germline assignment: CDR1 MNHEY and CDR2 SMNVEV (reference sequence). The CDR3 sequence: CASSPRGDEKLFF. DNA for the CDR3: TGTGCCAGCAGTCCCCGGGGGGATGAAAAACTGTTTTTT.

V is TRBV19 and J is TRBJ2-1, with 7 nucleotides matching TRBD1. Losses at the gene ends were 8 bases for V and 5 bases for J; bases not matched to a gene: 6. Germline V CDR1 and CDR2: LNHDA, SQIVND (reference sequence). CDR3 length: 13 amino acids. In nucleotides, the CDR3 is TGTGCCAGTGGAACGGACAGGAACAATGAGCAGTTCTTC. Its protein product is CASGTDRNNEQFF.